These 18 T cell receptor beta chains originate from one sample sequenced in a study of cytomegalovirus exposure and HLA in healthy donors. A multiplex PCR was run with 60 Vbeta primers and 13 Jbeta primers. Assay used: immunoSEQ multiplex PCR; TCRdb lists only in-frame clones, some missing. Of around 160,000 clones in the sample, approximately 83% were seen once. Sequenced: PBMCs. The receptors shown here come from a man aged 18 to 30 in good health and CMV-seropositive.

The rearrangement uses TRBV9 and TRBJ2-5, with a weak D call TRBD1 (6 bases). CDR1 is SGDLS and CDR2 is YYNGEE in the germline V gene. The CDR3 has 13 amino acids. Trimming took 3 bases from V and 5 from J, leaving 11 bases between them. Here the CDR3 reads CASSEQGGETQYF. The CDR3, as DNA: TGTGCCAGCAGCGAACAGGGCGGGGAGACCCAGTACTTC.

The gene calls are TRBV7-9 and TRBJ1-2; 8 bases fit TRBD1. This CDR3 has 18 amino acids. V trimming: 0 bases; J trimming: 7 bases; junction bases outside the gene matches: 16. Germline V gene data show CDR1 as SEHNR and CDR2 as FQNEAQ (reference sequence). CDR3 sequence (DNA): TGTGCCAGCAGCTTAGCGAGCAGGGGGCTTAAATGGTCGTCTGGCTACACCTTC. Its translation is CASSLASRGLKWSSGYTF.

V is TRBV7-2 and J is TRBJ2-5; 9 bases line up with TRBD2. The CDR3 totals 15 residues. V dropped 5 bases and J dropped 5; count of bases not matched to a gene: 9. Germline V gene sequence: CDR1 SGHTA, CDR2 FQGNSA. The CDR3 loop is CASSIGGGAVETQYF. CDR3 sequence (DNA): TGTGCCAGCAGCATCGGCGGGGGGGCGGTGGAGACCCAGTACTTC.

This clone is a singleton in its sample. This rearrangement joins TRBV7-9 to TRBJ2-7; TRBD2 aligns across 8 bases. Germline CDR1 is SEHNR and CDR2 is FQNEAQ (reference sequence). This CDR3 has 14 amino acids. J lost 2 bases, V lost 7 bases, and 7 bases had no gene match. The chain's CDR3 is CASTTGGGTYEQYF. CDR3 bases: TGTGCCAGCACCACCGGGGGGGGAACCTACGAGCAGTACTTC.

This clone has ten or more counts. CDR3 coding DNA: TGTGCCAGCAGCTTGGTAACAGGGCAATGGGAGCAGTACTTC. Translated: CASSLVTGQWEQYF. The chain couples TRBV5-6 to TRBJ2-7; a weak D match, TRBD1 (6 bases). The ends were cut back, 0 bases at V and 7 bases at J, with 14 bases in the middle. CDR3 length equals 14 residues. The germline gives CDR1 SGHDT, CDR2 YYEEEE.

This sequence joins TRBV9 and TRBJ1-2; possible D gene TRBD1, 6 bases. Germline V gives CDR1 SGDLS, CDR2 YYNGEE. The CDR3 sequence is 15 residues long. Trimming pared 4 bases from V and 8 bases from J, leaving 21 bases between. Here the CDR3 DNA reads TGTGCCAGCAGCCCCCTCCTACAGGGTATATGGGGCTACACCTTC. It codes for CASSPLLQGIWGYTF.

This clone appeared once. The chain is built from TRBV29-1 and TRBJ1-1, with a weak D call TRBD1 (6 bases). CDR3 length: 15 amino acids. Germline V gives CDR1 SQVTM, CDR2 ANQGSEA. Trimming took 6 bases from V and 0 from J, leaving 17 bases between them. CDR3 residues: CSVQQGWGMNTEAFF. The DNA for the CDR3 is TGCAGCGTGCAACAGGGCTGGGGGATGAACACTGAAGCTTTCTTT.

V usage is TRBV30 and J usage is TRBJ2-7; D might be TRBD1 (6 bases). Germline V gene lookup returns CDR1 GTSNPN and CDR2 SVGIG (reference sequence). Deletions cut 6 bases from V and 3 bases from J, with 15 bases between. This CDR3 is built from 13 residues. The CDR3 DNA follows: TGTGCCTGTCCAGGGGATAAAGTCTACGAGCAGTACTTC. Residues: CACPGDKVYEQYF.

A single count supports this clone. The genes are TRBV9 and TRBJ2-3; D unresolved. V was cut by 0 bases and J by 0 bases, with 5 bases left in between. In germline, CDR1 is SGDLS, CDR2 YYNGEE. The CDR3 is 14 residues long. The CDR3 DNA is TGTGCCAGCAGCGTAGCCGTGAGCACAGATACGCAGTATTTT. Protein sequence: CASSVAVSTDTQYF.

This clone has just one count. The CDR3 loop reads CASSSRTGEKLFF. CDR3 sequence (DNA): TGTGCCAGCAGCTCTAGGACAGGCGAAAAACTGTTTTTT. The J gene is TRBJ1-4, the V gene TRBV27, with 7 bases lining up with TRBD1. CDR1 and CDR2 (germline): MNHEY, SMNVEV (reference sequence). V dropped 6 bases and J dropped 8; count of bases not matched to a gene: 6. The CDR3 length is 13 residues.

The CDR3, as DNA: TGTGCCAGCAGTGCCCTGACTAGCCCCTACAATGAGCAGTTCTTC. Translation gives CASSALTSPYNEQFF. The chain is built from TRBV2 and TRBJ2-1, with 7 bases fitting TRBD2. V lost 4 bases, J lost 2 bases, and 5 bases stayed unmatched. The CDR3 has 15 residues. Germline CDR1 is SNHLY and CDR2 is FYNNEI.

V is TRBV7-6 and J is TRBJ2-7, with TRBD1 matching over 7 bases. Per germline, CDR1 SGHVS and CDR2 FNYEAQ. Trimming took 5 bases from V and 3 from J; bases not matched to a gene: 4. This CDR3 region has 13 residues. The CDR3: CASSRGQNYEQYF. CDR3 bases: TGTGCCAGCAGCCGGGGACAGAACTACGAGCAGTACTTC.

J is TRBJ1-1 and V is TRBV6-5; 9 bases map to TRBD1. This CDR3 contains 13 residues. Unmatched junction bases numbered 10, after V lost 6 bases and J lost 11 bases. The V gene's germline CDR1 is MNHEY and CDR2 SVGAGI. The CDR3: CASSLPGTGHAFF. The CDR3 DNA sequence: TGTGCCAGCAGCCTACCCGGGACAGGGCACGCTTTCTTT.

This chain uses TRBV7-9 with TRBJ2-6; D might be TRBD1 (5 bases). V was pared by 7 bases and J by 8 bases, with 24 bases between. The CDR3 is 17 amino acids. CDR1 SEHNR and CDR2 FQNEAQ come from the germline V gene (reference sequence). CDR3 bases: TGTGCCAGCACCTTCTCTATCAGGGTGGAAGGGACCAACGTCCTGACTTTC. Translated, it gives CASTFSIRVEGTNVLTF.

This chain links TRBV5-1 with TRBJ2-1; tentative D call: TRBD1 (7 bases). V lost 3 bases, J lost 8 bases, and 24 bases lay in between. This CDR3 region has 17 residues. Germline loops: CDR1 SGHRS, CDR2 YFSETQ. CDR3 in amino acids: CASSCLLKTGTQDEQFF. The DNA of the CDR3 is TGCGCCAGCAGCTGCCTACTTAAGACAGGGACTCAGGATGAGCAGTTCTTC.

For this clone: The same CDR3 also results from other DNA sequences found in this sample. This sequence joins TRBV6-4 and TRBJ2-3; TRBD2 agrees at 11 bases. The CDR3 sequence is 15 residues long. Trimming cost V 3 bases and J 1 base; bases outside gene matches: 0. Germline-derived CDR1 and CDR2 are MRHNA and SNTAGT. This chain's CDR3 is CASSETSGGTDTQYF. The CDR3 nucleotides are TGTGCCAGCAGTGAGACTAGCGGGGGCACAGATACGCAGTATTTT.

A few counts support this clone. The chain couples TRBV6-5 to TRBJ1-6; D not certain. The CDR3 consists of 13 residues. V was clipped by 7 bases and J by 8 bases, with 12 bases between them. Per germline, CDR1 MNHEY and CDR2 SVGAGI. Here the CDR3 reads CASTAAAYSPLHF. The CDR3 region has the DNA TGTGCCAGCACCGCAGCGGCTTATTCACCCCTCCACTTT.

This sequence joins TRBV14 and TRBJ2-7; TRBD2 matches at 8 bases. The CDR3 is 16 amino acids. Germline V gene lookup returns CDR1 SGHDN and CDR2 FVKESK. Trimming removed 3 bases from V and 3 bases from J; junction bases left unmatched: 10. The CDR3 DNA reads TGTGCCAGCAGCCAGCCGGGGGGGTCGAGAGTCTACGAGCAGTACTTC. Its translation is CASSQPGGSRVYEQYF.